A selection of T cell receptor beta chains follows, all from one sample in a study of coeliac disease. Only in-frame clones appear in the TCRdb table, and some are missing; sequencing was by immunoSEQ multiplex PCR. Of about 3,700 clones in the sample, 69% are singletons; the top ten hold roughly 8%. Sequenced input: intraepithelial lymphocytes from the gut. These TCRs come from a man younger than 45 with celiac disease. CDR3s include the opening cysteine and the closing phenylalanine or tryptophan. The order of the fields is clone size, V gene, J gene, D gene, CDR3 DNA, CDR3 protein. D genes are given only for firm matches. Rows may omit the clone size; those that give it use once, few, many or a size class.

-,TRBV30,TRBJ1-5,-,TGTGCCTGGACCGCCGGGACGGCGGGGTTGCAGCCCCAGCATTTT,CAWTAGTAGLQPQHF
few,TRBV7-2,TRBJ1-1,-,TGTGCCAGCAGCCAGGGGACATTTAAAGCTTTCTTT,CASSQGTFKAFF
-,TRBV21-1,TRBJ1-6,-,TGTGCCAGCAGCAATGATCCGCCGGCGGCCTATAATTCACCCCTCCACTTT,CASSNDPPAAYNSPLHF
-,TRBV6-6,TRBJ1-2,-,TGTGCCAGCAGGCCGGGGGGGCAAGCTAACTATGGCTACACCTTC,CASRPGGQANYGYTF
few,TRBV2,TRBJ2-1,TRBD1,TGTGCCAGCAGTCAGGGACAGGGACGGGGGGAGCAGTTCTTC,CASSQGQGRGEQFF
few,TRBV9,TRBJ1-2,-,TGTGCCAGCAGCGCCCCCAGGGCTGGTGGCTACACCTTC,CASSAPRAGGYTF
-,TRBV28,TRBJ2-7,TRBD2,TGTGCCAGCAGTTGTTTACGGGAGGTTGACGAGCAGTACTTC,CASSCLREVDEQYF
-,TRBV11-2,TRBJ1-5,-,TGTGCCAGCAGTCCTCAGGGTAGTCAGCCCCAGCATTTT,CASSPQGSQPQHF
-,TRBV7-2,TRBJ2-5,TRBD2,TGTGCCAGCAGCTTATCAAACGGGGGGGAGACCCAGTACTTC,CASSLSNGGETQYF
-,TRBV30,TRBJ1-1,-,TGTGCCAGTCTCGACTACGGCTCTGACCACACTGAAGCTTTCTTT,CASLDYGSDHTEAFF
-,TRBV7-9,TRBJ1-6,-,TGTGCCAGCGGGGGTGACAGGAATTCCCCCCTCCACTTT,CASGGDRNSPLHF
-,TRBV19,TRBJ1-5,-,TGTGCCAGTAGTATTGCAGGGGTGTATAGCAATCAGCCCCAGCATTTT,CASSIAGVYSNQPQHF
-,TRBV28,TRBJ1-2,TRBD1,TGTGCCAGCAGTTTCTGGACAGGGGGCTCCTATGGCTACACCTTC,CASSFWTGGSYGYTF
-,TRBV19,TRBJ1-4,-,TGTGCCAGCGGGGGGCAGGTTAATGAAAAACTGTTTTTT,CASGGQVNEKLFF
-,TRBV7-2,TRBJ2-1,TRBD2,TGTGCCAGCAGATCGGGACTAGCGGGAGGGGGGCAGTTCTTC,CASRSGLAGGGQFF
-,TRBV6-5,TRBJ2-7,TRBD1,TGTGCCAGCAGTTACCAGGGGGTGGGGCAGCAGTACTTC,CASSYQGVGQQYF
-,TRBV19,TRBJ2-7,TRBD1,TGTGCCAGTACGGCCGGGACAGGGGGTAACTACGAGCAGTACTTC,CASTAGTGGNYEQYF
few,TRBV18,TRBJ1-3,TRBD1,TGTGCCAGCTCACCGTACAGGGGGCGACCCCTCTCTGGAAACACCATATATTTT,CASSPYRGRPLSGNTIYF
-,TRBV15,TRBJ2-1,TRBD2,TGTGCCACCTCTGCGGGAGGGCAGGTCAACAATGAGCAGTTCTTC,CATSAGGQVNNEQFF
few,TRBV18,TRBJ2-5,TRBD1,TGTGCCAGCTCACCCCCAGGGGGCTTAGAGACCCAGTACTTC,CASSPPGGLETQYF
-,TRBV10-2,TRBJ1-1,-,TGCGCCAGCAGTGACAACCCCGGCGGGAACACTAAAGCTTTCTTT,CASSDNPGGNTKAFF
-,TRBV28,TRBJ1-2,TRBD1,TGTGCCAGCAGTTCCCTCACCCTTTTTGACAGGGTGGGCAACTATGGCTACACCTTC,CASSSLTLFDRVGNYGYTF
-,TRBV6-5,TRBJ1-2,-,TGTGCCAGCAGTTACTCAGCCAATAACTATGGCTACACCTTC,CASSYSANNYGYTF
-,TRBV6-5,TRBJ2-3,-,TGTGCCAGCAGACTTTTATACACAGATACGCAGTATTTT,CASRLLYTDTQYF
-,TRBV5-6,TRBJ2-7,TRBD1,TGTGCCAGCAGCGACAGGGGCCACGAGCAGTACTTC,CASSDRGHEQYF
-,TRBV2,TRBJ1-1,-,TGTGCCAGCAGTGCCGACAGGAACACTAAAGCTTTCTTT,CASSADRNTKAFF
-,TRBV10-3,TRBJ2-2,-,TGTGCCATCAGCGGAGCCGCAGGGGAGCTGTTTTTT,CAISGAAGELFF
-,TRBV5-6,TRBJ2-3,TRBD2,TGTGCCAGCAGCTTGGTGGGCGGGGGTACGGCAGATACGCAGTATTTT,CASSLVGGGTADTQYF
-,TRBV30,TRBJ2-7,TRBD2,TGTGCCTGGAGTACCGCAGCGGGAGGTAGTTACGAGCAGTACTTC,CAWSTAAGGSYEQYF
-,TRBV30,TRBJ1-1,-,TGTGCCTGGAGTGGAGGGGGGCTGGGGGGGACCACTGAAGCTTTCTTT,CAWSGGGLGGTTEAFF
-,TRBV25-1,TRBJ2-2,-,TGTGCCAGCAGTGAATTTCGTGTCGCCGGGGAGCTGTTTTTT,CASSEFRVAGELFF
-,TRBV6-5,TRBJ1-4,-,TGTGCCAGCAGTTTGGGGGCTTTGGGCGAAAAACTGTTTTTT,CASSLGALGEKLFF
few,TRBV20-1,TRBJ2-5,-,TGCAGTGCCCCTATTGAGACCCAGTACTTC,CSAPIETQYF
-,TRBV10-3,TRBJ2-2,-,TGTGCCATCAGTGAGCCCTTGGGGGGTCGTACCGGGGAGCTGTTTTTT,CAISEPLGGRTGELFF
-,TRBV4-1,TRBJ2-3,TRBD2,TGCGCCAGCAGCCCTGGACTTGGCGGGAGCTCAGATACGCAGTATTTT,CASSPGLGGSSDTQYF
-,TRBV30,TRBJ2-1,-,TGTGCCTGGAGTCCAGGGGCCAACTACAATGAGCAGTTCTTC,CAWSPGANYNEQFF
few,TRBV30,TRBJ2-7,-,TGTGCCTGGAGTGTGGTGTGGGGGCACGAGCAGTACTTC,CAWSVVWGHEQYF
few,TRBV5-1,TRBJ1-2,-,TGCGCCAGCAGCGGGGCGCCAGACTCCTATGGCTACACCTTC,CASSGAPDSYGYTF
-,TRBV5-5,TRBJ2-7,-,TGTGCCAGCAGCCCCGGGGTTCACTACGAGCAGTACTTC,CASSPGVHYEQYF
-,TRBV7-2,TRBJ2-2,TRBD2,TGTGCCAGCAGCTTGGCCACTAGCGGGAGGGGGACCGGGGAGCTGTTTTTT,CASSLATSGRGTGELFF
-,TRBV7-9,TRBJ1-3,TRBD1,TGTGCCAGCAGCTTAGGGACAGGGGCTGGAAACACCATATATTTT,CASSLGTGAGNTIYF
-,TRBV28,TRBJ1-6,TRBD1,TGTGCCAGCAGGGGACAGGGAGGAAATTCACCCCTCCACTTT,CASRGQGGNSPLHF
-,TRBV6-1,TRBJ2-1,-,TGTGCCAGCAGTGAAAGTGGGAGTGCGATCTACAATGAGCAGTTCTTC,CASSESGSAIYNEQFF
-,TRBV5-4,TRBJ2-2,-,TGTGCCAGCAGCCCCGTGGAGGGTCTTAACACCGGGGAGCTGTTTTTT,CASSPVEGLNTGELFF
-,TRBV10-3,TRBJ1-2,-,TGTGCCATCCAGACAGAACGGGACTACTATGGCTACACCTTC,CAIQTERDYYGYTF
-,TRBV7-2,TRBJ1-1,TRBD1,TGTGCCAGCAGCTCTACAGGGGGCGAGTCTGGGTGGAACACTGAAGCTTTCTTT,CASSSTGGESGWNTEAFF
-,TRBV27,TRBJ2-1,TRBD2,TGTGCCAGCAGTTTTACCCAGACTAGCGGGAGTTTGATCTTC,CASSFTQTSGSLIF
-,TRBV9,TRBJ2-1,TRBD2,TGTGCCAGCAGCGTAGGACCAGCGGGAGAGACCTACAATGAGCAGTTCTTC,CASSVGPAGETYNEQFF
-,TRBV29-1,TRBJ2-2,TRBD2,TGCAGCGTCCGGGCTACTAGCGGGCACGGGGAGCTGTTTTTT,CSVRATSGHGELFF
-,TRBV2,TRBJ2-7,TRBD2,TGTGCCAGCAGTGAACCCTATTGGGGGATACTAGCGGGGTCTCTTTACGAGCAGTACTTC,CASSEPYWGILAGSLYEQYF
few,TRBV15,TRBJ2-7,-,TGTGCCACCAGCAGAGATGACACACTTACCTACGAGCAGTACTTC,CATSRDDTLTYEQYF
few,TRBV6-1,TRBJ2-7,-,TGTGCCAGCAGTGAAGCGGCGGGCACTCAAAGATACGAGCAGTACTTC,CASSEAAGTQRYEQYF
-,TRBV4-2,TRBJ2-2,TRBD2,TGTGCCAGCAGCCCAGGGACTAGCGGGAATACGAACACCGGGGAGCTGTTTTTT,CASSPGTSGNTNTGELFF
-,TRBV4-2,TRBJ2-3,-,TGTGCCAGCAGCCAAGAACCCCGCGGCAGCACAGATACGCAGTATTTT,CASSQEPRGSTDTQYF
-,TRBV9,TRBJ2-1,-,TGTGCCAGCAGCGTGGGCGGGGGCGACCTACTGAATGAGCAGTTCTTC,CASSVGGGDLLNEQFF